The clone carrying this T cell receptor (beta chain) was observed a few times. The antigen remains unidentified. The sample comes from a study of CD8 T cells in ankylosing spondylitis. Overall study findings and caveats: From matched ankylosing spondylitis synovial fluid, disease-linked clones were reportedly recovered at significantly enriched levels. In the blood and synovial fluid of reactive arthritis, some motif variants had been previously reported. It appeared that ankylosing spondylitis blood was characterized by a TCR beta motif of about eight highly homologous variants.

The CDR3 runs 14 residues. Trimming pared 5 bases from V and 4 bases from J, leaving 14 bases between. Quantitative 5'-RACE with molecular barcodes was used to make the TCR beta libraries. One entry per CDR3 protein results from TCRdb running MiXCR on the 5' RACE reads. Seen here are under 450,000 distinct CDR3 sequences, 15% to 20% observed once, and the top ten hold approximately 1%. This sequence originates from a male donor with ankylosing spondylitis. This rearrangement joins TRBV12-3 or TRBV12-4 to TRBJ1-2; D not certain. The sequenced sample was blood, either unsorted or a sorted T cell fraction (not recorded which). DNA of the CDR3: TGTGCCAGCAGTCCGCGTTCGGGCCGCTATGGCTACACCTTC. It encodes CASSPRSGRYGYTF.